This T cell receptor beta chain was retrieved from a study of beta chain features in type 1 diabetes. Overall study: Approximately 100 million sorted cells were examined across all samples.

The CDR3 has 15 amino acids. Looked up from germline, CDR1 is SEHNR and CDR2 is FQNEAQ (reference sequence). V was shortened by 1 base and J by 3 bases, with 13 bases between the two germline ends. The collection from each donor was one heparinised blood draw averaging about 116 mL. Naive, central memory, regulatory and stem cell-like memory cells within the CD4+ compartment were sorted using CD45RO/CCR7/CD25/CD127/CD95/CD27. All of the isolated RNA was reverse transcribed, so expressed TCRB transcripts were sequenced. Method: immunoSEQ multiplex PCR; TCRdb's copy keeps in-frame clones and lacks some. The sample lists 200,000 to 250,000 clones, about 63% occurring once.

The clonotype originates from a man aged 25-45 years in good health. This chain connects TRBV7-9 to TRBJ2-7; possibly TRBD1 for D (5 bases). The sequencing input was naive CD4+ T cells from blood. The CDR3 region has the DNA TGTGCCAGCAGCTTAGACAGGTCCCCCGGCTACGAGCAGTACTTC. The encoded protein is CASSLDRSPGYEQYF.